These 8 T cell receptor beta chains originate from one sample sequenced in a study of T cell repertoires in cytomegalovirus infection. Their specific antigens are unknown. TCRdb passed the reads through MiXCR, listing each CDR3 protein once. The sample holds 550,000 to 850,000 distinct CDR3 sequences, around 31% seen once. The specimen comprised cultured PBMCs, sampled from culture after CMV antigen stimulation. These receptors came from a human donor in good health (CMV status not recorded). Some clones in this sample may be carry-over from other donors' samples.

The sample holds a few counts of this clonotype. The V call is TRBV7-8, the J call TRBJ1-1; 8 bases agree with TRBD1. Losses at the gene ends were 1 base for V and 4 bases for J; bases not matched to a gene: 8. This CDR3 is 16 amino acids long. The germline V gene has CDR1 SGHVS and CDR2 FQNEAQ. The CDR3 DNA reads as TGTGCCAGCAGCTTAGTTCAGGGGGCTTCTGGCACTGAAGCTTTCTTT. This encodes CASSLVQGASGTEAFF.

The V call is TRBV24-1, the J call TRBJ2-7, with 7 positions matching TRBD1. V dropped 3 bases and J dropped 3; count of bases not matched to a gene: 7. There are 15 residues in the CDR3. Germline V gives CDR1 KGHDR, CDR2 SFDVKD. The CDR3 nucleotides read TGTGCCACCAGTGATCAGGCAGGGGGAAGCTACGAGCAGTACTTC. It yields the protein CATSDQAGGSYEQYF.

J is TRBJ2-5 and V is TRBV4-2; D perhaps matches TRBD2 (5 bases). CDR1 LGHNA and CDR2 YNFKEQ come from the germline V gene. The CDR3 consists of 15 residues. Trimming removed 0 bases at V and 7 bases at J, with 15 bases between. Here the CDR3 DNA reads TGTGCCAGCAGCCAAGATGCCACTAGTGAGCTGACCCAGTACTTC. This translates into CASSQDATSELTQYF.

This chain uses TRBV7-2 with TRBJ2-2; 9 positions agree with TRBD2. V lost 0 bases, J lost 7 bases, and 9 bases stayed unmatched. CDR1 SGHTA and CDR2 FQGNSA come from the germline V gene. This CDR3 is 17 amino acids long. The CDR3 here is CASSLAGGGGFVGELFF. The CDR3 DNA sequence: TGTGCCAGCAGCTTAGCGGGCGGGGGGGGATTTGTCGGGGAGCTGTTTTTT.

This chain links TRBV10-3 with TRBJ2-1; a weak D match, TRBD1 (6 bases). The length of the CDR3 is 16 residues. V lost 4 bases, J lost 4 bases, and 17 bases lay in between. CDR1 ENHRY and CDR2 SYGVKD come from the germline V gene. The CDR3 here is CAISVGLVGGYNEQFF. The CDR3, as DNA: TGTGCCATCAGTGTTGGTTTAGTAGGGGGTTACAATGAGCAGTTCTTC.

This clonotype was recorded at least ten times. The chain carries TRBV7-8 and TRBJ2-7; D is possibly TRBD1 (5 bases). The CDR3 is 13 residues long. The germline V gene encodes CDR1 SGHVS and CDR2 FQNEAQ. V dropped 3 bases and J dropped 5 bases, with 11 bases sitting between them. The CDR3 region is CASSFQGQDEQYF. The CDR3 DNA reads as TGTGCCAGCAGCTTTCAGGGTCAGGACGAGCAGTACTTC.

The chain couples TRBV4-2 to TRBJ1-4, with TRBD1 identical over 8 bases. The ends lost 3 bases at V and 6 bases at J; junction bases unmatched: 12. This CDR3 region has 17 residues. The V gene's germline CDR1 is LGHNA and CDR2 YNFKEQ. The CDR3 here is CASSHDRGQGTDEKLFF. The DNA for the CDR3 is TGTGCCAGCAGCCATGACCGCGGACAGGGCACCGATGAAAAACTGTTTTTT.

This clonotype occurred a few times. The chain recombines TRBV25-1 with TRBJ1-1; D is possibly TRBD1 (5 bases). Germline lookup yields CDR1 MGHDK and CDR2 SYGVNS. Trimming left V 6 bases short and J 8 bases short, with 16 bases between. This CDR3 spans 13 amino acids. The CDR3 spells CASRAGGSLEAFF. CDR3 sequence (DNA): TGTGCCAGCAGGGCTGGGGGATCACTAGAAGCTTTCTTT. Drawing the rest from reference TRBV25-1 and TRBJ1-1, the complete variable domain is EADIYQTPRYLVIGTGKKITLECSQTMGHDKMYWYQQDPGMELHLIHYSYGVNSTEKGDLSSESTVSRIRTEHFPLTLESARPSHTSQYLCASRAGGSLEAFFGQGTRLTVV.